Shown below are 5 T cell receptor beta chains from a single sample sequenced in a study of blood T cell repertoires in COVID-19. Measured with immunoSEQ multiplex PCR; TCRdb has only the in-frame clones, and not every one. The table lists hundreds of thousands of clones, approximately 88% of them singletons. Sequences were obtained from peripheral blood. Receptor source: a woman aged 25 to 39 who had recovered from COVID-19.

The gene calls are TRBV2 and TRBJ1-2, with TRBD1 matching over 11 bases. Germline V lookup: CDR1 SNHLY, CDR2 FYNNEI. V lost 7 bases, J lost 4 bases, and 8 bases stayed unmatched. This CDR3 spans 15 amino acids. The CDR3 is CASKRTGGSTYGYTF. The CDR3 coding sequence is TGTGCCAGCAAAAGGACAGGGGGCTCCACCTATGGCTACACCTTC.

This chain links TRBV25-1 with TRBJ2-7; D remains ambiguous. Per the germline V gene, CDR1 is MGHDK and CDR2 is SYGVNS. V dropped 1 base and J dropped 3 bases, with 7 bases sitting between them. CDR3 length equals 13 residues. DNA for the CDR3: TGTGCCAGCAGTGAATGGGCCTTCTACGAGCAGTACTTC. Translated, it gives CASSEWAFYEQYF.

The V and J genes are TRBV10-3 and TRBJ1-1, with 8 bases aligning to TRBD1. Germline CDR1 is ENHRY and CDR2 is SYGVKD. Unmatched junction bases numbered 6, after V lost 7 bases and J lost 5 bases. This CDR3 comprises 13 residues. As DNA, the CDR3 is TGTGCCATCAACGACAGGGGAGAAACTGAAGCTTTCTTT. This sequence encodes CAINDRGETEAFF.

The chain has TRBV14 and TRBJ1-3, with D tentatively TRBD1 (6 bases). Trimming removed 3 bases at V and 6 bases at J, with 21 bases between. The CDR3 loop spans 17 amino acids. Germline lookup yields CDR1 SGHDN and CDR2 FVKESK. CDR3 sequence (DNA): TGTGCCAGCAGCCAGATCCCGGCCCCCAGGGGCGAAAACACCATATATTTT. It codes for CASSQIPAPRGENTIYF. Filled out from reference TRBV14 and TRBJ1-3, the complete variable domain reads EAGVTQFPSHSVIEKGQTVTLRCDPISGHDNLYWYRRVMGKEIKFLLHFVKESKQDESGMPNNRFLAERTGGTYSTLKVQPAELEDSGVYFCASSQIPAPRGENTIYFGEGSWLTVV.

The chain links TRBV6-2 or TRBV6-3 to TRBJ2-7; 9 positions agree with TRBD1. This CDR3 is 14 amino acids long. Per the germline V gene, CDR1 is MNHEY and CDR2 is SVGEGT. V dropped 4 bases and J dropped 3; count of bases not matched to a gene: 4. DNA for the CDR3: TGTGCCAGCAGTTTCCGGGACAGGGACTACGAGCAGTACTTC. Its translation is CASSFRDRDYEQYF.